These T cell receptor beta chains were read from a single sample in a study of T cells in localized non-small cell lung cancer. TCRdb keeps only in-frame clones here, not all; method: immunoSEQ multiplex PCR. The data hold tens of thousands of clones, with 88% observed a single time. Sequencing was performed on peripheral blood, taken before any cancer treatment. These receptors came from a woman aged 40-70 years with stage I squamous cell lung carcinoma. Each CDR3 is given with its conserved first and last residue. A D gene is named only where the DNA matches it firmly. Rows give clone size only sometimes, using once, few, many, or a class for an expanded clone.

D gene,clone size,J gene,V gene,CDR3 DNA,CDR3 protein
NA,NA,TRBJ2-3,TRBV7-8,TGTGCCAGCAGCTTCAATCTGGGGGGAATCACAGATACGCAGTATTTT,CASSFNLGGITDTQYF
TRBD1,NA,TRBJ1-2,TRBV5-1,TGCGCCAGCAGCGAAGGAGGGACAGGGCGGACAAGTGGCTACACCTTC,CASSEGGTGRTSGYTF
TRBD1,NA,TRBJ1-1,TRBV20-1,TGCAGTGCTTCAGGGGGCGCAGGGGCTTTCTTT,CSASGGAGAFF
NA,NA,TRBJ1-2,TRBV5-1,TGCGCCAGCAGCTTGATTTCAGGCCCCGAGTCGGGCTACACCTTC,CASSLISGPESGYTF
NA,NA,TRBJ2-7,TRBV27,TGTGCCAGCAGTTTATTATCCGGGGATTACGAGCAGTACTTC,CASSLLSGDYEQYF
NA,once,TRBJ2-1,TRBV5-1,TGCGCCAGCAGCGGAAAAGGTAATAGCCGCGATGAGCAGTTCTTC,CASSGKGNSRDEQFF
TRBD1,few,TRBJ1-3,TRBV7-8,TGTGCCAGCAGCTTAGGGTTACAGGGGGCAGGTGGAAACACCATATATTTT,CASSLGLQGAGGNTIYF
TRBD1,once,TRBJ1-2,TRBV27,TGTGCCAGCAGTTTAACAGGGGCGACAAACTATGGCTACACCTTC,CASSLTGATNYGYTF
TRBD2,NA,TRBJ2-3,TRBV6-5,TGTGCCAGCAGGGTTAGCGGGGGGGTTTCAGATACGCAGTATTTT,CASRVSGGVSDTQYF
NA,few,TRBJ2-5,TRBV6-5,TGTGCCATACGGGACGTCCAAGAGACCCAGTACTTC,CAIRDVQETQYF
NA,NA,TRBJ2-3,TRBV7-3,TGTGCCAGCAGTCCCAACCCGGAAGATACGCAGTATTTT,CASSPNPEDTQYF
TRBD2,NA,TRBJ2-5,TRBV7-7,TGTGCTAGCAGCCCACGGCCTCTGGGGGGGGGACGCCAAGAGACCCAGTACTTC,CASSPRPLGGGRQETQYF
NA,NA,TRBJ1-5,TRBV21-1,TGTGCCAGCAGCTCAAAGTTGGGACCGTACAATCAGCCCCAGCATTTT,CASSSKLGPYNQPQHF
NA,few,TRBJ1-5,TRBV7-9,TGTGCCAGCAGCTTGGGCGGGGACAATCAGCCCCAGCATTTT,CASSLGGDNQPQHF
NA,NA,TRBJ1-2,TRBV2,TGTGCCAGCACCCAAAACTGGGGCTATGGCTACACCTTC,CASTQNWGYGYTF
NA,NA,TRBJ1-6,TRBV6-5,TGTGCCAGCATGCGACTGGGGGTGTCTTCACCCCTCCACTTT,CASMRLGVSSPLHF
NA,NA,TRBJ1-4,TRBV30,TGTGCCTGGAGTCGAAGGGACGGCTTTCCCTCTTTGGAAAAACTGTTTTTT,CAWSRRDGFPSLEKLFF
NA,NA,TRBJ1-4,TRBV6-1,TGTGCCAGCAGTGAAGCGGCACGGGCAACTAATGAAAAACTGTTTTTT,CASSEAARATNEKLFF
NA,once,TRBJ2-1,TRBV7-3,TGTGCCAGCAGCTTAAACCCGAGCTCCTACAATGAGCAGTTCTTC,CASSLNPSSYNEQFF
TRBD1,NA,TRBJ1-6,TRBV6-5,TGTGCCAGCAGGGTGCCCGGGACAGCTAATTCACCCCTCCACTTT,CASRVPGTANSPLHF
TRBD2,NA,TRBJ2-1,TRBV10-3,TGTGCCATCAGTGGCCTACTAGCGGGGTACAATGAGCAGTTCTTC,CAISGLLAGYNEQFF
TRBD1,NA,TRBJ2-7,TRBV5-6,TGTGCCAGCACCCGTCGGACAGGACACCTCTACGAGCAGTACTTC,CASTRRTGHLYEQYF
NA,once,TRBJ1-5,TRBV19,TGTGCCAGTACCGAAGGGGGGGGAGGCAATCAGCCCCAGCATTTT,CASTEGGGGNQPQHF
NA,NA,TRBJ1-3,TRBV9,TGTGCCAGCAGCACCTCGACAGGTTTGATCTCTGGAAACACCATATATTTT,CASSTSTGLISGNTIYF
NA,NA,TRBJ1-6,TRBV27,TGTGCCAGCAGTTTACAGGGAGGATTTGGTTCACCCCTCCACTTT,CASSLQGGFGSPLHF